The T cell receptor beta chain under discussion was sequenced for a study of OX40 agonist ivuxolimab in advanced cancers. With respect to the entire study: The costimulatory receptor OX40 (CD134) was targeted by ivuxolimab, a fully human IgG2 agonistic monoclonal antibody. Intravenous ivuxolimab was administered to patients every 2 weeks at six dose levels: 0.01, 0.1, 0.3, 1.5, 3 and 10 mg/kg. Of the approximately 54 patients in dose escalation, 19 had hepatocellular carcinoma, some 15 had melanoma, 9 had renal cell carcinoma and 9 had head and neck cancer. In the dose-escalation cohort, approximately 82% of patients were male, and the mean age was roughly 60 years with a range of roughly 20 to 80. Prior anti-PD-1, anti-PD-L1 or anti-CTLA-4 therapy was permitted, and approximately 39% of dose-escalation patients had received checkpoint inhibitors. Partial responses were achieved by three dose-escalation patients, of whom one had hepatocellular carcinoma and two had cutaneous melanoma. The point of sequencing TCRbeta in the periphery was to test whether ivuxolimab changed TCR sequence diversity and drove clonal T-cell expansion. The monotherapy dose-escalation portion (N ≈ 57 patients) of the phase I ivuxolimab trial is reported in the paper.

Concerning this clone: Its antigen specificity is not known. Within one base of it there is no much larger clone, and no base qualities were kept.

The full study reports these points: Low levels of normalized T-cell clonal expansion were also seen in some patients who did not respond. At doses of 0.1 to 3.0 mg/kg, clonal expansion of both CD4+ and CD8+ T cells in blood was seen between baseline and week 6. Antigen specificity was not determined for the clonally expanded peripheral T cells. On average, CD8+ T cells showed more expanded clones than CD4+ T cells after ivuxolimab. In the 0.1-3.0 mg/kg groups, partial responders had among the lowest normalized peripheral clonal expansion, particularly in CD8+ T cells.

The trial excluded patients who had a history of autoimmune disease or were on systemic immunosuppression. Peripheral blood for TCR sequencing was collected from all dose cohorts at baseline, on cycle 4 day 1, and on cycle 7 day 1. The samples were drawn from a first-in-human, open-label, multicenter phase I dose-escalation trial of ivuxolimab. The trial enrolled adults with locally advanced or metastatic head and neck squamous cell, hepatocellular, melanoma or renal cell carcinoma. Before TCR sequencing, CD4+ T cells and CD8+ T cells from peripheral blood were sorted into separate populations. Trimming takes 0 bases off V and 6 bases off J; junction bases not matched to a gene: 7. The CDR1 and CDR2 encoded by the germline V gene are LGHNA and YNFKEQ. The CDR3 runs 15 amino acids, cysteine and phenylalanine included. This entry keeps only the CDR3 DNA: 45 bases, framed from base 1. To sequence the TCRbeta CDR3 region, genomic DNA was isolated from the sorted cells. The immunoSEQ Assay was used to sequence the TCRbeta CDR3 regions. TCRdb holds this immuneACCESS table with in-frame rearrangements only. Some clones are missing; in checked studies, unresolved V genes explain under half, and the rest has no known cause. The sample records about 67,000 clones, around 82% of which are singletons. Clones ranked in the top ten supply around 8% of the sample.

The sample in question was CD4+ or CD8+ T cells sorted from blood, obtained in a trial of the OX40 agonist ivuxolimab. The V gene is TRBV4-2 and the J gene is TRBJ1-2, and TRBD1 aligns with 7 junction nucleotides. The sequence came from an adult with an advanced solid tumor such as melanoma, head and neck, liver or kidney cancer. CDR3 sequence: CASSQERQGYDGYTF. The DNA sequence is as follows: TGTGCCAGCAGCCAAGAGAGACAGGGATACGATGGCTACACCTTC.